This T cell receptor (beta chain) was sequenced during a study of blood T cells in healthy people across ages. Across the study: With template switching, about one barcoded beta molecule was captured per two T cells.

Trimming left V 3 bases short and J 5 bases short, with 16 bases between. The CDR3 covers 15 residues. The germline CDR1 and CDR2 sequences are MGHDK and SYGVNS. About this clonotype itself: Antigen: not known.

The second PCR ran about 6 to 11 cycles with a sample-barcoded 5' primer and J-beta primers. Every cDNA molecule carried a tag from a template-switch adaptor bearing 12 random nucleotides. A single record per CDR3 protein comes from TCRdb applying MiXCR to the 5' RACE reads. Counted here are hundreds of thousands of distinct CDR3 sequences, 35% to 60% occurring once; the ten biggest clones make up around 18%. The study, taken as a whole, reports: Naive CD4+ cells and diversity were both higher in long-lived donors than in aged donors.

The receptor comes from an elderly man in good health. The chain carries TRBV25-1 and TRBJ2-5; no reliable D call. The sample consisted of blood. The CDR3 DNA is TGTGCCAGCAGTGATCCGGCAGGCCCGTCGGAGACCCAGTACTTC. This gives the protein CASSDPAGPSETQYF.